These 14 T cell receptor beta chains share one sample of origin, sequenced in a study of a mutant IDH1 vaccine in newly diagnosed glioma. No antigen has been assigned to these receptors. Documented time point: week 47, end of study. Alongside topical imiquimod, each dose of vaccine comprised 300 ug of mutant IDH1 20-mer peptide. Only in-frame clones appear in the TCRdb table, and some are missing; sequencing was by immunoSEQ multiplex PCR. The table lists 20,000 to 25,000 clones, roughly 80% of them singletons, with about 2.8% in the top ten. This material consisted of PBMCs, taken from a glioma patient whose treatment included an IDH1 peptide vaccine. These receptors were collected from a man between 40 and 49 years old with glioma.

This chain connects TRBV11-3 to TRBJ2-7, with D perhaps matching TRBD2 (6 bases). V shed 7 bases and J shed 5 bases, with 27 bases lying between them. The length of the CDR3 is 17 residues. Germline V gene sequence: CDR1 SGHNT, CDR2 YENEEA. The CDR3 reads CASMGRGRRVWTNEQYF. CDR3 sequence (DNA): TGTGCCAGCATGGGAAGGGGTCGGAGGGTGTGGACTAACGAGCAGTACTTC.

This rearrangement joins TRBV4-3 to TRBJ2-7; D not certain. The CDR3 is 14 amino acids. V was pared by 0 bases and J by 6 bases, with 12 bases between. Germline CDR1 is LGHNA and CDR2 is YSLEER. CDR3 residues: CASSQDYPIGEQYF. The CDR3, as DNA: TGCGCCAGCAGCCAAGATTACCCAATAGGCGAGCAGTACTTC.

The chain is built from TRBV19 and TRBJ2-2; 8 positions match TRBD2. This CDR3 is 15 amino acids long. After removal of 1 base from V and 6 bases from J, the junction contained 4 bases not matched to a gene. CDR1 is LNHDA and CDR2 is SQIVND in the germline V gene (reference sequence). This chain's CDR3 is CASSIGGTRAGELFF. The CDR3 coding sequence is TGTGCCAGTAGTATAGGGGGGACTAGAGCCGGGGAGCTGTTTTTT.

This rearrangement joins TRBV5-4 to TRBJ2-5; D possibly matches TRBD1 or TRBD2 (5 bases each). V was trimmed by 4 bases and J by 4 bases, leaving 5 bases between them. The V gene's germline CDR1 is SGHNT and CDR2 YYREEE (reference sequence). The CDR3 length is 11 residues. The CDR3 DNA reads as TGTGCCAGCAGCGGGGGAGAGACCCAGTACTTC. Its protein is CASSGGETQYF.

J is TRBJ1-2 and V is TRBV6-6; 7 bases fit TRBD1. Germline values: CDR1 MNHNY, CDR2 SVGAGI (reference sequence). Unmatched junction bases numbered 9, after V lost 6 bases and J lost 8 bases. The CDR3 has 13 residues. CDR3 bases: TGTGCCAGCAGCCAGGGGGAGATAAGAGGCTACACCTTC. It translates to CASSQGEIRGYTF.

In this sample, this clone turned up a few times. The chain joins TRBV27 to TRBJ1-4; unclear D gene. Germline CDR1 and CDR2: MNHEY and SMNVEV (reference sequence). The CDR3 extends over 12 amino acids. V lost 3 bases and J lost 8, with 7 bases in between. The CDR3 loop reads CASSLEGEKLFF. The CDR3 nucleotides are TGTGCCAGCAGTTTGGAAGGCGAAAAACTGTTTTTT.

This chain joins TRBV19 and TRBJ2-4, with 7 nucleotides matching TRBD2. Germline loops: CDR1 LNHDA, CDR2 SQIVND (reference sequence). V was clipped by 4 bases and J by 12 bases; unmatched bases: 3. The CDR3 contains 11 residues. In nucleotides, the CDR3 is TGTGCCAGTAGTACCCGGGGGGATCAGTACTTC. It yields the protein CASSTRGDQYF.

The rearrangement uses TRBV7-6 and TRBJ2-2; no definite D call. V lost 1 base and J 2 bases, leaving 5 bases between the germline ends. The CDR3 totals 14 residues. From germline, CDR1 is SGHVS and CDR2 FNYEAQ. The CDR3 sequence is CASSLEPNTGELFF. The DNA for the CDR3 is TGTGCCAGCAGCTTAGAGCCTAACACCGGGGAGCTGTTTTTT.

The chain uses TRBV7-9 and TRBJ1-2; TRBD1 is a possible D gene (6 bases). V was clipped by 8 bases and J by 4 bases, with 11 bases between them. The germline V gene has CDR1 SEHNR and CDR2 FQNEAQ (reference sequence). There are 12 residues in the CDR3. This CDR3 reads CASRGAGYGYTF. The DNA for the CDR3 is TGTGCCAGCCGGGGGGCTGGCTATGGCTACACCTTC.

The chain has TRBV27 and TRBJ1-1; D is undetermined. Trimming removed 6 bases from V and 0 bases from J, with 14 bases in between. The CDR3 extends over 15 amino acids. Germline values: CDR1 MNHEY, CDR2 SMNVEV (reference sequence). Written as DNA, the CDR3 is TGTGCCAGCAGACAAAGGTCGGCCATGAACACTGAAGCTTTCTTT. Translation: CASRQRSAMNTEAFF.

This clone was seen just once. V gene TRBV7-9 combines with J gene TRBJ2-7; a possible D gene is TRBD2 (6 bases). Germline V gene lookup returns CDR1 SEHNR and CDR2 FQNEAQ (reference sequence). With 3 bases removed from V and 8 bases from J, the gap between germline ends came to 14 bases. The CDR3 covers 13 residues. The CDR3 here is CASSFGGERQQYF. CDR3 bases: TGTGCCAGCAGCTTCGGGGGTGAGCGCCAGCAGTACTTC.

This clone has only one observation. The V gene is TRBV19, the J gene TRBJ2-7, with no clear D. This CDR3 has 12 residues. CDR1 is LNHDA, CDR2 SQIVND, per germline (reference sequence). Trimming stripped 1 base from V and 2 bases from J, with 3 bases between. CDR3 sequence: CASSIGPYEQYF. CDR3 nucleotides: TGTGCCAGTAGTATAGGGCCCTACGAGCAGTACTTC.

The gene calls are TRBV2 and TRBJ1-5, with D tentatively TRBD1 (5 bases). CDR1 and CDR2 (germline): SNHLY, FYNNEI. The CDR3 is made up of 15 amino acids. Trimming pared 3 bases from V and 1 base from J, leaving 10 bases between. The CDR3 sequence is CASSEGRGSNQPQHF. As DNA, the CDR3 is TGTGCCAGCAGTGAGGGTAGGGGAAGCAATCAGCCCCAGCATTTT.

The chain uses TRBV11-2 and TRBJ2-7, with D perhaps matching TRBD1 (6 bases). CDR3 length: 15 residues. Germline lookup yields CDR1 SGHAT and CDR2 FQNNGV. V lost 6 bases and J 2 bases, leaving 17 bases between the germline ends. The CDR3 region is CASRPISGAPYEQYF. For the CDR3, the DNA is TGTGCCAGCAGGCCTATATCAGGGGCTCCCTACGAGCAGTACTTC.